The subject of this entry is one T cell receptor (beta chain). Its antigen is unidentified. This entry is derived from a study of beta chain features in type 1 diabetes. Points from the study as a whole: Across all four CD4+ subsets, people with type 1 diabetes showed modestly shorter TCRB CDR3s.

The authors reverse transcribed all of the isolated RNA, so sequencing captured expressed TCRB transcripts. Data came from immunoSEQ multiplex PCR; TCRdb stores just in-frame clones and leaves some out. Among about 650,000 clones listed, around an eighth were seen once. The V end was cut by 4 bases, the J end by 6 bases, with 12 bases between. The germline V gene encodes CDR1 SGHDN and CDR2 FVKESK. The CDR3 totals 13 residues. The material sequenced was naive CD4+ T cells from blood. The receptor was derived from a man younger than 45 with type 1 diabetes. The genes are TRBV14 and TRBJ1-2; D gene uncertain. The DNA of the CDR3 is TGTGCCAGCAGCCCTCGACTGGGTCATGGCTACACCTTC. This translates into CASSPRLGHGYTF.